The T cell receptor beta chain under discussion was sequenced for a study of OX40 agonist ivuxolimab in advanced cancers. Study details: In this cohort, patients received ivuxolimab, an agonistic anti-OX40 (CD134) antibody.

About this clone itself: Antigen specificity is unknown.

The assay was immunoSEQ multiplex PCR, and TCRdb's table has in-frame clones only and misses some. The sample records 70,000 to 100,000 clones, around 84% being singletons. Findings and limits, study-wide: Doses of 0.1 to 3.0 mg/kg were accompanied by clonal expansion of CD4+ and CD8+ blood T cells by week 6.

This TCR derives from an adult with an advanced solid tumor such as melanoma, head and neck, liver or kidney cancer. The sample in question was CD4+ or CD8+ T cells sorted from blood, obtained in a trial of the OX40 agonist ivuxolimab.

CDR3: CASSVSSSGNTIYF. CDR3 coding DNA: TGTGCCAGCAGCGTCTCCTCCTCTGGAAACACCATATATTTT. V usage is TRBV9 and J usage is TRBJ1-3; D call uncertain. V dropped 2 bases and J dropped 0 bases, with 6 bases sitting between them. Germline V gene data show CDR1 as SGDLS and CDR2 as YYNGEE. The CDR3 contains 14 residues.